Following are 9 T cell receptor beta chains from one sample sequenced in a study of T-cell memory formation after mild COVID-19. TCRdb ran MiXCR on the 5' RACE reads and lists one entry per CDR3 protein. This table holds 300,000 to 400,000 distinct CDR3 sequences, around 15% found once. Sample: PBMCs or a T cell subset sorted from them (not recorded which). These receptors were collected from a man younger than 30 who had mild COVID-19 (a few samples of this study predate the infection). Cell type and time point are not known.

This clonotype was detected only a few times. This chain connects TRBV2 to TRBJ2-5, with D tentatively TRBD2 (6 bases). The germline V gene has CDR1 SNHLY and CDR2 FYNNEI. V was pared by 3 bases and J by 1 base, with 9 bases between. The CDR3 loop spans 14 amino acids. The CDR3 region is CASSDGGPQETQYF. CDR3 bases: TGTGCCAGCAGTGACGGAGGGCCCCAAGAGACCCAGTACTTC.

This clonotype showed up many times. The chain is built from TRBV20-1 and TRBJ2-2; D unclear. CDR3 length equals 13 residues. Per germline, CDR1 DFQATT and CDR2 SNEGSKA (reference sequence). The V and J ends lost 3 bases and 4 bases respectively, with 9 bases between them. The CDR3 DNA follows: TGCAGTGCTAGTTCGGACCGCACCGGGGAGCTGTTTTTT. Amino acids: CSASSDRTGELFF.

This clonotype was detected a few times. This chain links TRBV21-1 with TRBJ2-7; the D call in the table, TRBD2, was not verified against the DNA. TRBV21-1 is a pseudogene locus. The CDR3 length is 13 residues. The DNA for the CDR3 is TGTGCCAGCAGCAAAGCCAACGGCGGGGAGCAGTACGTC. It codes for CASSKANGGEQYV.

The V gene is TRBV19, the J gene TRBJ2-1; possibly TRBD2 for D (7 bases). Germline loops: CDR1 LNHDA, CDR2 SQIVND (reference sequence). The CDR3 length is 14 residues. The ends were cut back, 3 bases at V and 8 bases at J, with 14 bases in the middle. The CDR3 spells CASSMSGGEYEQFF. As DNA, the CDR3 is TGTGCCAGTAGTATGTCGGGGGGCGAGTATGAGCAGTTCTTC. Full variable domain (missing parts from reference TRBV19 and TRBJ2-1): DGGITQSPKYLFRKEGQNVTLSCEQNLNHDAMYWYRQDPGQGLRLIYYSQIVNDFQKGDIAEGYSVSREKKESFPLTVTSAQKNPTAFYLCASSMSGGEYEQFFGPGTRLTVL.

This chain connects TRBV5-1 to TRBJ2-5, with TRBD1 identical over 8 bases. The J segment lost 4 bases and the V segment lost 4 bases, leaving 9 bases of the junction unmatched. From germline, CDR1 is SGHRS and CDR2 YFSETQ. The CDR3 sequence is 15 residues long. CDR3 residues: CASSLRTGKGETQYF. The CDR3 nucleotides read TGCGCCAGCAGCCTGAGGACAGGGAAAGGAGAGACCCAGTACTTC.

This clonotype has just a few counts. The DNA of the CDR3 is TGTGCCAGCAGCTTACTAGCGGCGAACACAGATACGCAGTATTTT. Translated: CASSLLAANTDTQYF. The chain recombines TRBV7-9 with TRBJ2-3, with 7 bases that match TRBD2. Germline loops: CDR1 SEHNR, CDR2 FQNEAQ (reference sequence). V shed 2 bases, J shed 2 bases, and the junction held 4 bases outside the gene matches. The CDR3 is made up of 15 amino acids.

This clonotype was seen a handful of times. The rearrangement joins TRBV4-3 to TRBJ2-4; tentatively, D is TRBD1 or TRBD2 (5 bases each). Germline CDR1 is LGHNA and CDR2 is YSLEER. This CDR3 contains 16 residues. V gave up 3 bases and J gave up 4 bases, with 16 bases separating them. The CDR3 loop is CASSQSEGQIKNIQYF. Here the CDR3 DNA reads TGCGCCAGCAGCCAGTCTGAGGGGCAGATAAAAAACATTCAGTACTTC.

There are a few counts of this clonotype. The CDR3 loop is CASSLSSGASTDTQYF. DNA for the CDR3: TGTGCCAGCAGTTTATCGTCGGGGGCGAGCACAGATACGCAGTATTTT. V gene TRBV27 combines with J gene TRBJ2-3; D possibly uses TRBD1 or TRBD2 (6 bases each). This CDR3 has 16 residues. The germline CDR1 and CDR2 sequences are MNHEY and SMNVEV (reference sequence). V lost 0 bases, J lost 0 bases, and 10 bases lay in between.

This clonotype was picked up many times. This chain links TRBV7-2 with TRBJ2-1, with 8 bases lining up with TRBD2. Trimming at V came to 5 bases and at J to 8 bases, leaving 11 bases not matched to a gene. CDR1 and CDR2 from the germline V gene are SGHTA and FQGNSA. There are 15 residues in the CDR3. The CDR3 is CASSPYTGLADEQFF. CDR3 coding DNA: TGTGCCAGCAGCCCCTATACCGGACTAGCCGATGAGCAGTTCTTC.